This T cell receptor beta chain was identified during a study of human T cells and chemical hapten exposure. In the study overall: The sensitizing agent was 2% DPC, placed on approximately 2 cm by approximately 2 cm of upper inner arm skin.

Of note for this clonotype: The antigen is not known.

Broader study findings: The donor cohort had alopecia, so its immune response may not match that of healthy people. Counts of expanded TCRs at PT1 were positively correlated with patch test score.

Time point meaning: patch test 3, about 24 weeks after DPC sensitization. Treatment: therapeutic diphenylcyclopropenone sensitization with weekly scalp DPC. The CDR3 is 15 amino acids. V lost 2 bases to trimming and J lost 5 bases; unmatched junction nucleotides: 8. Germline V CDR1 and CDR2: SGHTA, FQGTGA. In the source study's methods: Approximately 100,000 TCRs per sample was the median, with a range of about 20,000 to 690,600. TCRdb re-analysed the RACE reads in MiXCR, keeping a single row per CDR3 protein. The authors' filters were not applied to this entry. The data contain about 90,000 distinct CDR3 sequences, 9.5% to 13% of them singletons.

This TCR came from a woman aged 25 to 45 with alopecia areata. Some clones in this sample may be carry-over from other donors' samples. The chain is built from TRBV7-3 and TRBJ2-5; 7 nucleotides agree with TRBD1. The specimen was whole blood, collected in connection with sensitization to the hapten diphenylcyclopropenone (DPC). DNA of the CDR3: TGTGCCAGCAGCTTACGTACAGGGGTTGTGGAGACCCAGTACTTC. Its protein product is CASSLRTGVVETQYF.